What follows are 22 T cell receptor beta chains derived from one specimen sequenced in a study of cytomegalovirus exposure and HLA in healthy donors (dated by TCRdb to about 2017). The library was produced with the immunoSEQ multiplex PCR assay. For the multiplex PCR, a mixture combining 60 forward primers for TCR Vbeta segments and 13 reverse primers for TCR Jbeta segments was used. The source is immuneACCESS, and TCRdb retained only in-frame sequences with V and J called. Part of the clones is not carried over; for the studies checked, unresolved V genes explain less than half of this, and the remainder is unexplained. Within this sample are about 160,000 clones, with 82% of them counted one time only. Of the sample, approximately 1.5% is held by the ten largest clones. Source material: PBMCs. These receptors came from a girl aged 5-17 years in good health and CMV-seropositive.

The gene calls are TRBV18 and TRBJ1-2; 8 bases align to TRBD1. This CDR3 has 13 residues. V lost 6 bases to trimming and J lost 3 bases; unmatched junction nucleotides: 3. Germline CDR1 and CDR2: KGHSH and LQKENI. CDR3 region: CASSQQGDYGYTF. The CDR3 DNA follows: TGTGCCAGCTCCCAACAGGGGGACTATGGCTACACCTTC.

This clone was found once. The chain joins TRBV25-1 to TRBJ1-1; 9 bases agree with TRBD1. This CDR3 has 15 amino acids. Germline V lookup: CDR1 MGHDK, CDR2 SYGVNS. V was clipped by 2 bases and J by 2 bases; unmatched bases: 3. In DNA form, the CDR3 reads TGTGCCAGCAGTGAAGACAGGGGGGGCAACACTGAAGCTTTCTTT. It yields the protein CASSEDRGGNTEAFF. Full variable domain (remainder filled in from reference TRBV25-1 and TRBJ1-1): EADIYQTPRYLVIGTGKKITLECSQTMGHDKMYWYQQDPGMELHLIHYSYGVNSTEKGDLSSESTVSRIRTEHFPLTLESARPSHTSQYLCASSEDRGGNTEAFFGQGTRLTVV.

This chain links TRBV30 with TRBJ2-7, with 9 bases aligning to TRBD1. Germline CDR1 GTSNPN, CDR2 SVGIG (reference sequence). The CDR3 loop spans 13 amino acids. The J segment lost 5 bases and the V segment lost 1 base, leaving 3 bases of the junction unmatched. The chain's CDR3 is CAWSEGQGDEQYF. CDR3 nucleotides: TGTGCCTGGAGTGAGGGACAGGGCGACGAGCAGTACTTC.

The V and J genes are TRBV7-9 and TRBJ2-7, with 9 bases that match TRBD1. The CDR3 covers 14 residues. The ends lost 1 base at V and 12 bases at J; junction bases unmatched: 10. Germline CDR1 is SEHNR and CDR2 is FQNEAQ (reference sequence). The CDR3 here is CASSLGGDRDRAYF. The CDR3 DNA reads TGTGCCAGCAGCTTAGGGGGGGACAGGGATCGAGCGTACTTC. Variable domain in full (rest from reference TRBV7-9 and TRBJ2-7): DTGVSQNPRHKITKRGQNVTFRCDPISEHNRLYWYRQTLGQGPEFLTYFQNEAQLEKSRLLSDRFSAERPKGSFSTLEIQRTEQGDSAMYLCASSLGGDRDRAYFGPGTRLTVT.

The CDR3 spells CASSPREGRDEQYF. As DNA, the CDR3 is TGTGCCAGCAGTCCCCGGGAGGGCCGCGACGAGCAGTACTTC. J is TRBJ2-7 and V is TRBV6-6; 8 bases match TRBD2. CDR3 length: 14 residues. CDR1 and CDR2 from the germline V gene are MNHNY and SVGAGI (reference sequence). After removal of 5 bases from V and 5 bases from J, the junction contained 8 bases not matched to a gene.

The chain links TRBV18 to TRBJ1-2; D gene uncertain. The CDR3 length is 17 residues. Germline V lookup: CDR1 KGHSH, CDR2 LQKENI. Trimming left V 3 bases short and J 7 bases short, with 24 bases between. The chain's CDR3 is CASSPTTVYGSVTGYTF. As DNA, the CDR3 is TGTGCCAGCTCACCCACCACCGTTTATGGCAGCGTGACTGGCTACACCTTC.

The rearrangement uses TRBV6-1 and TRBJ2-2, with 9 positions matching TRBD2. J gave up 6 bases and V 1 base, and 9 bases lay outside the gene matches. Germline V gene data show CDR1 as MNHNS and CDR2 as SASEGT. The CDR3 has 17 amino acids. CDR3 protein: CASSEGRGRAGPGELFF. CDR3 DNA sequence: TGTGCCAGCAGTGAAGGTCGCGGGAGGGCCGGCCCCGGGGAGCTGTTTTTT.

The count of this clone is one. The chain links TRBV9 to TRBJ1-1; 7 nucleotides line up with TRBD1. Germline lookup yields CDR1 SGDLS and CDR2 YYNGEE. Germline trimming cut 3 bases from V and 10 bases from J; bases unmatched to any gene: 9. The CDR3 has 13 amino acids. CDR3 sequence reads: CASSDQTTGIAFF. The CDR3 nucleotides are TGTGCCAGCAGCGACCAAACGACAGGGATAGCTTTCTTT.

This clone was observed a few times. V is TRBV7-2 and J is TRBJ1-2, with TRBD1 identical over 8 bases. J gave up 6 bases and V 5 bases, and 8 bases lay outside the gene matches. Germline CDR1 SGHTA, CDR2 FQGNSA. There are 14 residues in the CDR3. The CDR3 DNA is TGTGCCAGCAGCCCTGGACAGGGTAGCGATGGCTACACCTTC. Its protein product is CASSPGQGSDGYTF.

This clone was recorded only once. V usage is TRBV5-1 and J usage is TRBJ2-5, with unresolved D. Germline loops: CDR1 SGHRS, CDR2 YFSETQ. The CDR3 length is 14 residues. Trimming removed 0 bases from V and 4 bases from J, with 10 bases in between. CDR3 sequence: CASSLDRAGETQYF. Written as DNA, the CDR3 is TGCGCCAGCAGCTTGGATAGAGCAGGAGAGACCCAGTACTTC.

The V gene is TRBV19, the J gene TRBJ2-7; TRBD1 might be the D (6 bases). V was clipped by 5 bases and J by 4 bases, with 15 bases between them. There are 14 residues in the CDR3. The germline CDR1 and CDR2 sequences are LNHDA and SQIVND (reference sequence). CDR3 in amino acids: CASSSRQELYEQYF. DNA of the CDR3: TGTGCCAGTAGTTCCAGACAGGAGCTTTACGAGCAGTACTTC.

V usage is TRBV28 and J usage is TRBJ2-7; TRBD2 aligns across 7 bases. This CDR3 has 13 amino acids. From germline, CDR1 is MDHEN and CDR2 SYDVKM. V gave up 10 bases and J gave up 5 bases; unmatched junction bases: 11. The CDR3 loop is CATTNGGYNEQYF. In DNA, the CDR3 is TGTGCCACCACGAACGGGGGGTACAACGAGCAGTACTTC.

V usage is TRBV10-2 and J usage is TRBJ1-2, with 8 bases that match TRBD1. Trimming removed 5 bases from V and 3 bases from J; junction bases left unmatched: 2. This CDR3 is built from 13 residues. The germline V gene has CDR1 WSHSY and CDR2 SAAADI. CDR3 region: CASSKQGDYGYTF. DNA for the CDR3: TGCGCCAGCAGTAAACAGGGGGACTATGGCTACACCTTC.

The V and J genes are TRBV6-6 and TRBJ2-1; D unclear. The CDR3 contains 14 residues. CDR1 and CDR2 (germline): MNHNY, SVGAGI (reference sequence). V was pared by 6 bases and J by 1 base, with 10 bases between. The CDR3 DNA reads TGTGCCAGCAGCACGGGTACGTCCTACAATGAGCAGTTCTTC. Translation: CASSTGTSYNEQFF.

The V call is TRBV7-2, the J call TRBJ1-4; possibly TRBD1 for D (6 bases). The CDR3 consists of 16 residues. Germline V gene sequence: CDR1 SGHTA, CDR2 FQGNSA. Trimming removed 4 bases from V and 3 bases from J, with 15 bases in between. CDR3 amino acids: CASSSDRPLANEKLFF. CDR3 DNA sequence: TGTGCCAGCAGCTCTGACAGGCCCCTGGCTAATGAAAAACTGTTTTTT.

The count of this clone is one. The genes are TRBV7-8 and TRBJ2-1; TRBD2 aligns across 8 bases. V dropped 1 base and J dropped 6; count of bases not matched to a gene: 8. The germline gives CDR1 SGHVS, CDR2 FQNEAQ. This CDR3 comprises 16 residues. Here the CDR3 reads CASSLEREGLFNEQFF. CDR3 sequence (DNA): TGTGCCAGCAGCTTAGAACGGGAGGGCCTCTTCAATGAGCAGTTCTTC.

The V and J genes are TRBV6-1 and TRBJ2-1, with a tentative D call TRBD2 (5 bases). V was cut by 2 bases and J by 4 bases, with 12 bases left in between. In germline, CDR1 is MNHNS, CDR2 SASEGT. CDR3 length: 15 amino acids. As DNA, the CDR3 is TGTGCCAGCAGTGAATTCTCGGGGTATTACAATGAGCAGTTCTTC. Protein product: CASSEFSGYYNEQFF.

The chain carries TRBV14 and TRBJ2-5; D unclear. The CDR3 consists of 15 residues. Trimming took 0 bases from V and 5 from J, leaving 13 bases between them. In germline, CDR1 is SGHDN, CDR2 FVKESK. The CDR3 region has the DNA TGTGCCAGCAGCCAAGAGCCTAGACCTCCGGAGACCCAGTACTTC. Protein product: CASSQEPRPPETQYF.

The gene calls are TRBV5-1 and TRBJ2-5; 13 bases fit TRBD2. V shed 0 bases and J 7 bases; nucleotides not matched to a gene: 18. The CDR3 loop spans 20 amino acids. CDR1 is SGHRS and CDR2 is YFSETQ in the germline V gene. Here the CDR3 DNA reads TGCGCCAGCAGCTTGGGAAGTAGACCGGGACTAGCGGGGACCCTACGGACCCAGTACTTC. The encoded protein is CASSLGSRPGLAGTLRTQYF.

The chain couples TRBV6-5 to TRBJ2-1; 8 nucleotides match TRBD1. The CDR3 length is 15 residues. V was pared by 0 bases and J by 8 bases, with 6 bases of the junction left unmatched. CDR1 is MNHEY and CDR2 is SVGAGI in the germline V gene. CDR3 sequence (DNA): TGTGCCAGCAGTTACTCGCCCCAGGGGGCCCATGAGCAGTTCTTC. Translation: CASSYSPQGAHEQFF.

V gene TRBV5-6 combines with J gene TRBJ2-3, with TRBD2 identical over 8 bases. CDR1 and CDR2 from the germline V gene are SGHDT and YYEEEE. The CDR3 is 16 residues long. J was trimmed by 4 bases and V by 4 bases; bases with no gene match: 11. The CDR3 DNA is TGTGCCAGCAGCCCCGGGGGGGACTTGACCCCAGATACGCAGTATTTT. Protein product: CASSPGGDLTPDTQYF.

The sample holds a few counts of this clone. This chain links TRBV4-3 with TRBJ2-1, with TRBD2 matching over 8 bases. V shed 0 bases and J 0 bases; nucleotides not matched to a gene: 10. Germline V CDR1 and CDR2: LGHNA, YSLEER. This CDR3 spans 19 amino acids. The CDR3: CASSQDLAASGFSYNEQFF. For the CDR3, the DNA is TGCGCCAGCAGCCAAGATCTAGCGGCTAGCGGGTTCTCCTACAATGAGCAGTTCTTC.